These 32 T cell receptor beta chains originate from one sample sequenced in a study of post-analysis software for immune sequencing data. General study points: Five or six TRBV segments appeared more often in patients than in controls, and TRBV5-6, TRBV5-1 and TRBV20-1 were among these.

TCR beta libraries were prepared from cDNA with unique molecular identifiers. Using its own MiXCR run on the PCR reads, TCRdb lists one record per CDR3 protein. The table includes roughly 800,000 distinct CDR3 sequences, approximately 53% detected once. No antigens are known for them. The sample taken for sequencing was blood. The receptors were sampled from a girl under 18 with multiple sclerosis.

Only a few counts were recorded for this clonotype. The chain joins TRBV6-5 to TRBJ2-1, with D possibly being TRBD1 (6 bases). Trimming took off 1 base at V and 5 bases at J, with 15 bases between the two ends. Germline CDR1 reads MNHEY; CDR2 reads SVGAGI. This CDR3 has 16 residues. DNA of the CDR3: TGTGCCAGCAGTTACTTCGGGGACAAGAGGGACAATGAGCAGTTCTTC. Translation: CASSYFGDKRDNEQFF.

The chain combines TRBV6-6 with TRBJ2-3; TRBD1 matches at 7 bases. J lost 2 bases, V lost 5 bases, and 13 bases had no gene match. The CDR3 totals 17 residues. Germline CDR1 is MNHNY and CDR2 is SVGAGI (reference sequence). The CDR3 protein is CASSLYPTGTDTDTQYF. The CDR3 nucleotides read TGTGCCAGCAGTCTTTACCCCACCGGGACAGACACAGATACGCAGTATTTT.

This clonotype has just a few counts. A read error may account for a junction end that differs from germline. The chain combines TRBV5-1 with TRBJ2-7, with 10 bases identical to TRBD1. The tail of the sequence fits TRBJ2-5 better, so the J call may be wrong. Germline CDR1 SGHRS, CDR2 YFSETQ. This CDR3 is built from 16 residues. This chain's CDR3 is CACSTDRGPYWETQYF. The CDR3 DNA reads TGCGCCTGCAGCACCGACAGGGGGCCATACTGGGAGACCCAGTACTTC.

The genes are TRBV20-1 and TRBJ2-3; D remains unclear. CDR1 is DFQATT and CDR2 is SNEGSKA in the germline V gene (reference sequence). The germline V and J ends were trimmed by 0 bases and 2 bases, with 6 bases remaining between them. This CDR3 has 13 residues. The chain's CDR3 is CSARETYTDTQYF. CDR3 in DNA: TGCAGTGCTAGAGAGACGTACACAGATACGCAGTATTTT.

This clonotype was recorded a few times. The J gene is TRBJ2-1, the V gene TRBV12-3 or TRBV12-4; D may be TRBD1 or TRBD2 (5 bases each). The CDR3 contains 22 residues. V lost 0 bases to trimming and J lost 4 bases, with 31 bases between them. This chain's CDR3 is CASSLALIVAGWESPRYNEQFF. The CDR3 nucleotides are TGTGCCAGCAGTTTAGCGCTAATAGTTGCAGGGTGGGAGTCTCCGCGATACAATGAGCAGTTCTTC.

The chain is built from TRBV5-1 and TRBJ2-3, with TRBD2 identical over 10 bases. There are 16 residues in the CDR3. V trimming: 1 base; J trimming: 1 base; junction bases outside the gene matches: 3. Germline CDR1 reads SGHRS; CDR2 reads YFSETQ. The CDR3 reads CASSLNLAGGTDTQYF. CDR3 nucleotides: TGCGCCAGCAGCTTGAACCTAGCGGGGGGCACAGATACGCAGTATTTT. The entire variable domain, with the rest obtained from reference TRBV5-1 and TRBJ2-3, is as follows: KAGVTQTPRYLIKTRGQQVTLSCSPISGHRSVSWYQQTPGQGLQFLFEYFSETQRNKGNFPGRFSGRQFSNSRSEMNVSTLELGDSALYLCASSLNLAGGTDTQYFGPGTRLTVL.

This clonotype was observed a handful of times. The CDR3 bases are TGCGCCAGCAGCCAAGATCGTCTACCTAGACAGACCCAGTACTTC. It encodes CASSQDRLPRQTQYF. V and J are TRBV4-1 and TRBJ2-7, with D hard to call. The J call may be wrong; the DNA end is better matched by TRBJ2-5. Germline lookup yields CDR1 MGHRA and CDR2 YSYEKL. CDR3 size: 15 residues.

This sequence joins TRBV6-5 and TRBJ2-5, with 7 bases that match TRBD1. CDR1 MNHEY and CDR2 SVGAGI come from the germline V gene. V lost 6 bases and J lost 3; bases outside the gene matches: 7. This CDR3 has 14 amino acids. CDR3 sequence (DNA): TGTGCCAGCAGCCCGACAGGGTACGAAGAGACCCAGTACTTC. It translates to CASSPTGYEETQYF.

The CDR3 region is CASSVAAGRDSPLHF. In DNA, the CDR3 is TGTGCCAGCAGCGTAGCAGCAGGGAGGGATTCACCCCTCCACTTT. The chain links TRBV9 to TRBJ1-6; tentatively, D is TRBD1 (5 bases). CDR1 and CDR2 (germline): SGDLS, YYNGEE. CDR3 length: 15 residues. The ends were cut back, 0 bases at V and 8 bases at J, with 12 bases in the middle.

This clonotype was observed once. CDR3 amino acids: CATSRELGVLMPGANVLTF. The DNA of the CDR3 is TGTGCCACCAGCAGAGAATTGGGGGTCTTAATGCCTGGGGCCAACGTCCTGACTTTC. J is TRBJ2-6 and V is TRBV15, with D possibly called TRBD1 or TRBD2 (5 bases each). CDR3 length: 19 residues. The ends were cut back, 0 bases at V and 2 bases at J, with 17 bases in the middle. In germline, CDR1 is LNHNV, CDR2 YYDKDF (reference sequence).

This clonotype was recorded a few times. This chain uses TRBV5-1 with TRBJ1-2; 9 nucleotides line up with TRBD1. From germline, CDR1 is SGHRS and CDR2 YFSETQ. CDR3 length: 13 amino acids. Trimming at V came to 4 bases and at J to 8 bases, leaving 6 bases not matched to a gene. The CDR3 region has the DNA TGCGCCAGCAGCGGGGGGACAGGGAGCGGCTACACCTTC. The encoded protein is CASSGGTGSGYTF.

As for this clonotype: The junction departs from the called germline gene at one end, perhaps through a read error. V usage is TRBV7-2 and J usage is TRBJ2-1, with 7 positions matching TRBD1. This CDR3 contains 15 residues. Germline CDR1 SGHTA, CDR2 FQGNSA. CDR3: CASRLDRASYNEQFF. In DNA, the CDR3 is TGTGCCAGCAGGTTAGACAGGGCCTCCTACAATGAGCAGTTCTTC.

This clonotype was counted only a few times. CDR3 residues: CASSFRDRGANEQFF. For the CDR3, the DNA is TGCGCCAGCAGCTTCCGGGACAGGGGTGCAAATGAGCAGTTCTTC. The chain recombines TRBV5-1 with TRBJ2-1; 10 bases map to TRBD1. CDR1 and CDR2 from the germline V gene are SGHRS and YFSETQ. The J segment lost 7 bases and the V segment lost 2 bases, leaving 6 bases of the junction unmatched. This CDR3 region has 15 residues.

This chain connects TRBV12-3 or TRBV12-4 to TRBJ2-7, with 7 nucleotides matching TRBD1. The junction had 4 bases not matched to a gene; V was cut back by 3 bases and J by 2 bases. The CDR3 totals 14 residues. CDR3 nucleotide sequence: TGTGCCAGCAGTTTCGAAGGGGGCACCTACGAGCAGTACTTC. Amino acids: CASSFEGGTYEQYF.

This clonotype has only one observation. The rearrangement uses TRBV20-1 and TRBJ1-5, with D maybe TRBD1 (6 bases). The CDR3 has 14 amino acids. V was pared by 3 bases and J by 4 bases, with 13 bases between. Looked up from germline, CDR1 is DFQATT and CDR2 is SNEGSKA (reference sequence). The CDR3 DNA follows: TGCAGTGCTAGGGAAGGACAGATGAATCAGCCCCAGCATTTT. It encodes CSAREGQMNQPQHF.

Comment on this clonotype: The germline gene is not matched at one end of the junction; a read error may be the cause. The chain carries TRBV7-9 and TRBJ2-1, with D perhaps matching TRBD2 (6 bases). The CDR3 contains 16 residues. CDR1 is SEHNR and CDR2 is FQNEAQ in the germline V gene (reference sequence). The CDR3 protein is CTSSSFLADSADEQFF. The CDR3 DNA is TGTACCAGCAGCTCTTTCTTAGCGGACTCCGCGGATGAGCAGTTCTTC. The variable domain in full, with the rest retrieved from reference TRBV7-9 and TRBJ2-1, is DTGVSQNPRHKITKRGQNVTFRCDPISEHNRLYWYRQTLGQGPEFLTYFQNEAQLEKSRLLSDRFSAERPKGSFSTLEIQRTEQGDSAMYLCTSSSFLADSADEQFFGPGTRLTVL.

This chain links TRBV3-1 with TRBJ1-2; TRBD1 agrees at 8 bases. The CDR3 is 14 amino acids. V lost 3 bases, J lost 7 bases, and 7 bases stayed unmatched. Germline V gene lookup returns CDR1 LGHDT and CDR2 YNNKEL (reference sequence). The CDR3 loop reads CASSQGQAAAGYTF. The CDR3, as DNA: TGTGCCAGCAGCCAGGGACAGGCGGCGGCTGGCTACACCTTC. The full variable domain, rest sourced from reference TRBV3-1 and TRBJ1-2, is DTAVSQTPKYLVTQMGNDKSIKCEQNLGHDTMYWYKQDSKKFLKIMFSYNNKELIINETVPNRFSPKSPDKAHLNLHINSLELGDSAVYFCASSQGQAAAGYTFGSGTRLTVV.

The chain joins TRBV4-1 to TRBJ2-5, with D perhaps assigned TRBD1 or TRBD2 (6 bases each). Trimming pared 2 bases from V and 5 bases from J, leaving 12 bases between. The CDR3 runs 14 residues. Looked up from germline, CDR1 is MGHRA and CDR2 is YSYEKL. This chain's CDR3 is CASSQLAGHETQYF. As DNA, the CDR3 is TGCGCCAGCAGCCAATTGGCGGGACACGAGACCCAGTACTTC.

CDR3 nucleotide sequence: TGCAGCGTTCTACGACAGAGGGCCTCGAATGGCTACACCTTC. Translated, it gives CSVLRQRASNGYTF. The rearrangement links TRBV29-1 to TRBJ1-2, with a weak D call TRBD1 (5 bases). The CDR3 covers 14 residues. From germline, CDR1 is SQVTM and CDR2 ANQGSEA. V lost 5 bases, J lost 6 bases, and 19 bases lay in between.

This sequence joins TRBV5-1 and TRBJ2-7; D not certain. Germline CDR1 reads SGHRS; CDR2 reads YFSETQ. This CDR3 spans 12 amino acids. Trimming left V 0 bases short and J 6 bases short, with 7 bases between. CDR3 loop: CASSLGAIEQYF. The CDR3 DNA reads as TGCGCCAGCAGCTTGGGAGCTATCGAGCAGTACTTC.

The rearrangement joins TRBV12-3 or TRBV12-4 to TRBJ1-1; a possible D gene is TRBD1 (5 bases). This CDR3 comprises 14 residues. V was clipped by 5 bases and J by 0 bases, with 10 bases between them. The CDR3 DNA follows: TGTGCCAGCAGTCCGGCGGGGGTGAACACTGAAGCTTTCTTT. This codes for CASSPAGVNTEAFF.

The chain is built from TRBV5-1 and TRBJ2-7; 7 bases are a match to TRBD1. V shed 0 bases, J shed 2 bases, and the junction held 5 bases outside the gene matches. Germline CDR1 SGHRS, CDR2 YFSETQ. The CDR3 contains 15 residues. The CDR3 region is CASSLETGIPYEQYF. CDR3 nucleotide sequence: TGCGCCAGCAGCTTGGAGACAGGGATCCCCTACGAGCAGTACTTC.

This clonotype has only a few counts. V is TRBV7-2 and J is TRBJ2-1, with D perhaps TRBD1 (6 bases). CDR3 length: 16 amino acids. Per the germline V gene, CDR1 is SGHTA and CDR2 is FQGNSA. V dropped 5 bases and J dropped 5 bases, with 19 bases sitting between them. As DNA, the CDR3 is TGTGCCAGCAGCCCGAGGACAGCTAGCATAGACAATGAGCAGTTCTTC. This encodes CASSPRTASIDNEQFF.

Comment on this clonotype: Relative to the germline gene, one junction end is altered; a read error may explain this. This chain links TRBV20-1 with TRBJ1-5, with 7 bases fitting TRBD1. The CDR3 consists of 15 residues. Germline V CDR1 and CDR2: DFQATT, SNEGSKA (reference sequence). The CDR3 reads CGARDPGQINQPQHF. The CDR3, as DNA: TGCGGTGCTAGAGATCCGGGACAGATAAATCAGCCCCAGCATTTT.

This clonotype was observed a handful of times. The chain has TRBV15 and TRBJ1-5; D call uncertain. Trimming stripped 3 bases from V and 0 bases from J, with 9 bases between. The germline V gene encodes CDR1 LNHNV and CDR2 YYDKDF (reference sequence). The CDR3 is 15 amino acids. The CDR3 spells CATSSSGFSNQPQHF. As DNA, the CDR3 is TGTGCCACCAGCAGTTCCGGGTTTAGCAATCAGCCCCAGCATTTT.

This clonotype occurred a few times. The chain is built from TRBV29-1 and TRBJ2-7; TRBD1 aligns across 8 bases. This CDR3 has 14 amino acids. CDR1 is SQVTM and CDR2 is ANQGSEA in the germline V gene. The V and J ends lost 0 bases and 3 bases, in that order; junction bases with no gene match: 4. CDR3 sequence reads: CSVEDGQGDYEQYF. The CDR3 nucleotides are TGCAGCGTTGAAGACGGACAGGGTGACTACGAGCAGTACTTC.

The genes are TRBV4-1 and TRBJ1-1; D is uncertain. V dropped 4 bases and J dropped 4 bases, with 13 bases sitting between them. The CDR3 extends over 14 amino acids. The germline CDR1 and CDR2 sequences are MGHRA and YSYEKL. The DNA of the CDR3 is TGCGCCAGCAGCCCTCGCATAGGGCCCACTGAAGCTTTCTTT. Encoded protein: CASSPRIGPTEAFF.

The chain couples TRBV4-1 to TRBJ1-4; weak D call: TRBD1 (6 bases). Trimming cost V 3 bases and J 4 bases, with 15 bases left between them. Germline V gene lookup returns CDR1 MGHRA and CDR2 YSYEKL. The CDR3 runs to 16 residues. CDR3 sequence reads: CASSQRGLGLNEKLFF. Here the CDR3 DNA reads TGCGCCAGCAGCCAGCGGGGGCTAGGGCTTAATGAAAAACTGTTTTTT.

This clonotype has more than one count but fewer than ten. The J gene is TRBJ2-7, the V gene TRBV10-3; 11 nucleotides match TRBD2. Germline lookup yields CDR1 ENHRY and CDR2 SYGVKD. V shed 10 bases, J shed 4 bases, and the junction held 6 bases outside the gene matches. This CDR3 is 13 amino acids long. CDR3 sequence: CATTGTSGYEQYF. DNA for the CDR3: TGTGCCACCACCGGGACTAGCGGATACGAGCAGTACTTC.

The chain links TRBV2 to TRBJ1-5, with 7 bases matching TRBD1. CDR3 length: 15 amino acids. The germline V gene encodes CDR1 SNHLY and CDR2 FYNNEI. Trimming took 5 bases from V and 2 from J; bases not matched to a gene: 6. The CDR3 reads CASSNRGLGNQPQHF. The DNA for the CDR3 is TGTGCCAGCAGTAACAGGGGTCTGGGCAATCAGCCCCAGCATTTT.

V and J are TRBV7-9 and TRBJ2-7; 9 bases are shared with TRBD1. V gave up 3 bases and J gave up 5 bases; unmatched junction bases: 11. The CDR3 is 16 residues long. CDR1 is SEHNR and CDR2 is FQNEAQ in the germline V gene (reference sequence). The DNA of the CDR3 is TGTGCCAGCAGCTTGGCGGGGACAGGGAGAGTCCACGAGCAGTACTTC. Amino acids: CASSLAGTGRVHEQYF.

V gene TRBV2 combines with J gene TRBJ1-2; unclear D gene. Germline V CDR1 and CDR2: SNHLY, FYNNEI. V gave up 3 bases and J gave up 12 bases, with 11 bases separating them. This CDR3 comprises 11 residues. The CDR3 DNA follows: TGTGCCAGCAGTGATCCGAGAGGCCACACCTTC. Protein: CASSDPRGHTF.